These T cell receptor beta chains were read from a single sample in a study of T cell responses to AZD1222 COVID-19 vaccine. Sequencing was performed with immunoSEQ multiplex PCR; in TCRdb, only in-frame clones are kept and a portion is missing. Here the sample spans around 110,000 clones, around 85% being singletons. The specimen comprised peripheral blood, sampled on day 0 of MenACWY control vaccination. These receptor sequences come from an adult in good health. The CDR3 runs from the conserved cysteine through the conserved F or W. D genes are given only for firm matches. Part of the rows lack a size; the others show once, few, many or a class for expanded clones.

TRBJ2-7,.,TRBD1,TRBV28,CASSPPADRGYEQYF,TGTGCCAGCAGTCCTCCCGCCGACAGGGGCTACGAGCAGTACTTC
TRBJ2-1,.,TRBD1,TRBV11-2,CASSRGQGVGVEQFF,TGTGCCAGCAGCCGGGGACAGGGGGTAGGGGTTGAGCAGTTCTTC
TRBJ2-5,.,.,TRBV20-1,CSGRETQYF,TGCAGTGGAAGAGAGACCCAGTACTTC
TRBJ1-2,few,.,TRBV28,CASYQRGAGGYTF,TGTGCCAGCTACCAGAGAGGGGCAGGTGGCTACACCTTC
TRBJ1-1,.,.,TRBV9,CASSKGWNTEAFF,TGTGCCAGCAGCAAGGGTTGGAACACTGAAGCTTTCTTT
TRBJ1-1,once,.,TRBV7-8,CASSSPGVNTEAFF,TGTGCCAGCAGCTCCCCAGGGGTTAACACTGAAGCTTTCTTT
TRBJ1-1,.,.,TRBV29-1,CSVVPPGTEAFF,TGCAGCGTTGTCCCCCCCGGGACTGAAGCTTTCTTT
TRBJ1-2,once,.,TRBV28,CASSPVGGQDYGYTF,TGTGCCAGCAGCCCGGTCGGGGGCCAAGACTATGGCTACACCTTC
TRBJ1-1,.,TRBD1,TRBV5-1,CASSTDRVEAFF,TGCGCCAGCAGCACGGACAGGGTTGAAGCTTTCTTT
TRBJ1-4,.,.,TRBV4-3,CASSQDRGEKLFF,TGCGCCAGCAGCCAAGACAGGGGTGAAAAACTGTTTTTT
TRBJ2-5,.,.,TRBV12-5,CASGVTGAGETQYF,TGTGCTAGTGGCGTGACGGGGGCGGGAGAGACCCAGTACTTC
TRBJ1-1,once,.,TRBV5-1,CASSGEPPYTEAFF,TGCGCCAGCAGCGGCGAGCCTCCATACACTGAAGCTTTCTTT
TRBJ1-4,.,TRBD1,TRBV18,CASSSLQGAGEKLFF,TGTGCCAGCTCATCACTACAGGGGGCGGGCGAAAAACTGTTTTTT
TRBJ1-5,few,.,TRBV18,CASSPGTRGGNQPQHF,TGTGCCAGCTCACCTGGTACGAGGGGTGGCAATCAGCCCCAGCATTTT
TRBJ2-5,.,TRBD2,TRBV5-5,CASSRTSGGQETQYF,TGTGCCAGCAGCCGAACTAGCGGGGGCCAAGAGACCCAGTACTTC
TRBJ1-4,.,.,TRBV7-2,CASRGQGATNEKLFF,TGTGCCAGCAGGGGGCAGGGCGCAACTAATGAAAAACTGTTTTTT
TRBJ1-2,.,.,TRBV6-5,CASSYYGQFNYGYTF,TGTGCCAGCAGTTACTACGGACAGTTTAACTATGGCTACACCTTC
TRBJ2-7,few,TRBD2,TRBV19,CASSIKRGSSYEQYF,TGTGCCAGTAGTATTAAGCGGGGGAGCTCCTACGAGCAGTACTTC
TRBJ1-1,.,TRBD1,TRBV2,CASMIDRGPEAFF,TGTGCCAGCATGATTGACAGGGGTCCTGAAGCTTTCTTT
TRBJ2-3,.,TRBD2,TRBV29-1,CSSGGLAGARTDTQYF,TGCAGCTCAGGAGGACTAGCGGGGGCGCGCACAGATACGCAGTATTTT
TRBJ2-2,.,TRBD2,TRBV18,CASSRLAVTGELFF,TGTGCCAGCTCACGACTAGCGGTCACCGGGGAGCTGTTTTTT
TRBJ1-2,.,TRBD1,TRBV6-5,CASSSSTGQFYGYTF,TGTGCCAGCAGTTCCTCTACGGGACAGTTCTATGGCTACACCTTC
TRBJ2-3,.,.,TRBV20-1,CSAPLGDTQYF,TGCAGTGCTCCCCTAGGAGATACGCAGTATTTT
TRBJ1-2,.,TRBD1,TRBV19,CASSYRDRVLKDGYTF,TGTGCCAGTAGTTACCGGGACAGGGTATTGAAAGATGGCTACACCTTC
TRBJ2-7,.,.,TRBV3-1/TRBV3-2,CASSQDPAMGFPYEQYF,TGTGCCAGCAGCCAAGATCCTGCTATGGGGTTTCCCTACGAGCAGTACTTC
TRBJ2-7,.,TRBD1,TRBV29-1,CSVAGTGSTYEQYF,TGCAGCGTCGCTGGGACAGGGAGTACTTACGAGCAGTACTTC
TRBJ2-3,.,TRBD1,TRBV7-8,CASSSGQGVVDTQYF,TGTGCCAGCAGCTCGGGACAGGGGGTTGTAGATACGCAGTATTTT
TRBJ2-1,.,TRBD2,TRBV4-2,CASSQGAGGPGEQFF,TGTGCCAGCAGCCAAGGAGCGGGGGGGCCCGGTGAGCAGTTCTTC
TRBJ1-1,once,.,TRBV7-3,CASSLTDPPGSHTEAFF,TGTGCCAGCAGCTTAACGGACCCCCCAGGCTCCCACACTGAAGCTTTCTTT
TRBJ1-2,.,.,TRBV15,CATRRKQGSYGYTF,TGTGCCACCAGGAGAAAACAGGGATCCTATGGCTACACCTTC
TRBJ1-5,.,TRBD1,TRBV18,CASSEGQGGGGQPQHF,TGTGCCAGCTCAGAGGGACAGGGGGGCGGAGGTCAGCCCCAGCATTTT
TRBJ1-3,once,.,TRBV7-2,CASSLGWGNTIYF,TGTGCCAGCAGCTTAGGGTGGGGAAACACCATATATTTT
TRBJ2-7,few,.,TRBV28,CASLEGGVQYEQYF,TGTGCCAGCCTGGAAGGGGGAGTCCAGTACGAGCAGTACTTC
TRBJ1-4,.,.,TRBV19,CASSSASSTNEKLFF,TGTGCCAGTAGTAGCGCCAGTTCAACTAATGAAAAACTGTTTTTT
TRBJ1-4,few,.,TRBV7-2,CASSLALGEKLFF,TGTGCCAGCAGCTTAGCGCTGGGCGAAAAACTGTTTTTT
TRBJ1-1,.,.,TRBV11-1,CASSSRGGRSEAFF,TGTGCCAGCAGCTCCCGAGGGGGGCGTAGTGAAGCTTTCTTT
TRBJ2-5,.,.,TRBV28,CASSTSQQGGETQYF,TGTGCCAGCAGTACCTCCCAACAGGGCGGAGAGACCCAGTACTTC
TRBJ1-6,few,.,TRBV20-1,CSASRDSQPPLHF,TGCAGTGCTAGTAGGGACTCCCAGCCGCCCCTCCACTTT
TRBJ2-7,.,TRBD1,TRBV5-1,CASSFETGHYEQYF,TGCGCCAGCAGCTTTGAGACAGGGCACTACGAGCAGTACTTC
TRBJ2-3,.,.,TRBV7-8,CASSLAGAGENF,TGTGCCAGCAGCTTAGCGGGGGCAGGTGAAAATTTT
TRBJ1-6,.,.,TRBV18,CASSSDGNNSPLHF,TGTGCCAGCTCGTCGGACGGGAATAATTCACCCCTCCACTTT
TRBJ1-2,.,TRBD1,TRBV24-1,CATSFPGQGGYGYTF,TGTGCCACCAGTTTCCCAGGACAGGGAGGTTATGGCTACACCTTC